The subject of this entry is one T cell receptor (beta chain). The antigen this receptor binds is unknown. The record has no base qualities; no much larger clone is one base away. The CDR3 numbers 14 residues from cysteine through phenylalanine. The sequence is cut down to CDR3 DNA, 42 bases in frame from base 1. The germline V gene sets CDR1 to SGHRS and CDR2 to YFSETQ. Cut back by 6 bases and 4 bases, the V and J ends lie 16 bases apart. The data were obtained in a study of cytomegalovirus exposure and HLA in healthy donors (dated by TCRdb to the late 2010s). Study-wide context: An earlier analysis of several hundred of the donors reported 250 to 300 Gb of sequence data and 117 million unique TCR beta sequences from some 180 million T cells. An early release that covered more than 550 HLA-typed donors contained 300 to 350 gigabases of sequencing data and about 93 million unique TCR sequences. Of the roughly 410 genotyped donors, roughly 76% were placed in the genetic ancestry cluster associated with self-reported Caucasian donors. The aim of the study was to test whether cataloging public T cell receptors could identify signatures of past pathogen exposure. Using immunosequencing, the study profiled T cell repertoires from 666 subjects and related those repertoires to cytomegalovirus serostatus. Along with the roughly 610-subject first cohort, a separate validation cohort of around 110 different subjects was used. The study combined high-throughput TCR immunosequencing, statistical association of individual TCRs with disease status, and machine learning to predict cytomegalovirus infection status. A later analysis re-analyzed previously published TCR beta repertoires from about 730 donors and added high-resolution HLA genotyping to study TCR occurrence patterns. Rather than using new phenotypic data, the later analysis identified candidate immune exposures from TCR beta sequences and from how often those sequences occurred across donors. In an earlier analysis of several hundred of the donors, high-throughput TCR beta sequencing was used to judge whether each TCR beta V gene segment behaved as functional or pseudogenic. Alongside the repertoire data, information on donor age, sex, ethnicity and CMV serostatus was compiled. Genome-wide SNP genotypes for about three fifths of the roughly 700 donors were used in a later genetic analysis, which treated that subset as a discovery cohort. All discovery cohort repertoires had been generated on a single sequencing platform. HLA typing included class I and class II loci at four-digit resolution. Typing coverage differed by locus: A, B, C, DRB1 and DQB1 were typed in roughly 620-630 donors, DQA1 in about 560, DPA1 in around 580, and DPB1 in just under 490. Because of strong linkage in the cohort, roughly five DR-DQ haplotypes were treated as single units for association and clustering. Among around 400 genotyped donors of the cohort, an average of around 240,000 unique TCR beta nucleotide sequences were sequenced per donor, 15% to 20% of them non-productive. The study at large found these results: In a later analysis, HLA-associated TCR beta chains showed more clonal expansion and lower generation probabilities than non-associated chains that were equally common. A further reported finding was that TCR beta sequences accurately predicted the HLA-A and HLA-B alleles for most subjects in the first cohort. A later analysis found that TCR association rates varied across HLA loci, with DRB1 alleles showing the most associated TCRs and HLA-C alleles the fewest. The study gave a list of about 160 TCR beta chains associated with cytomegalovirus. It was suggested by the authors that the approach could potentially be generalized to other disease states and immunological phenotypes. The classifier was reported to diagnose cytomegalovirus status with high specificity and sensitivity in both the original and validation cohorts. For the cohort, immune exposure information was limited to CMV serostatus. According to a later analysis, most CMV-associated TCR beta chains appeared to be HLA-restricted, and the HLA associations seemed to be driven largely by CMV exposure. Assigning TCR associations to individual alleles was difficult when HLA alleles, especially DR and DQ, strongly co-occurred. A few of the identified cytomegalovirus-associated TCR beta chains were confirmed in vitro to be specific for cytomegalovirus antigens. HLA typing was unavailable for some donors at each locus, so association tests used only the typed subset. In a later genetic analysis, a missense DCLRE1C variant was associated with V-gene and J-gene trimming of TCR beta chains, and the association was replicated in an independent cohort. Most TCR sequences were observed very rarely across donors, whereas some public TCRs were present in many individuals. In an earlier analysis of around 500 of the donors, most TCR beta V segments appeared in productive rearrangements about 87% or about 30% of the time, broadly matching IMGT annotations. A cluster of highly shared sequence variants was judged likely to represent a technical artifact of the sequencing pipeline. According to a later genetic analysis, donors in an Asian-associated ancestry cluster had fewer N-insertions in productive TCRs than the roughly 660-donor mean. Several of the top co-occurrence clusters appeared to be linked to parvovirus B19, influenza, CMV and Epstein-Barr virus, according to a later analysis. Linkage disequilibrium might explain the correlated functional status among segregating V segments, but an unknown experimental factor could not be excluded. At a false discovery rate of 0.05, a later analysis linked around 15,000 TCR beta sequences to specific HLA alleles. Roughly uniform sequencing depth across donors was assumed in presence/absence analyses, although this assumption may not hold. Roughly 15 rarely observed V segments, including chromosome 9 orphons, were excluded from the earlier analysis of just under 600 of the donors because counts were too low. The cohort was sequenced for TCR beta chains only, and without alpha or paired-chain data the features that could be detected were limited. The 87-base-pair reads could not distinguish some IMGT-functional V segments, including TRBV6-2 and TRBV6-3, so those segments were excluded.

The cohort was made up of 650 to 700 healthy bone marrow donors. All cohort members were sampled while nominally healthy, although unrecorded immune exposures were likely present. The donor tested CMV seronegative and was one of the 352 seronegative cohort members. A peripheral blood sample was provided by each donor, and peripheral blood mononuclear cells were used for TCR beta sequencing. Genomic DNA extraction from the blood cell samples was performed with the Qiagen DNeasy Blood Extraction Kit. Library preparation used the immunoSEQ multiplex PCR assay. A mixture of 60 forward primers for TCR Vbeta segments and 13 reverse primers for TCR Jbeta segments was used in the multiplex PCR. Amplification of the CDR3 region of rearranged TCR beta genes was performed with a multiplex PCR assay on genomic DNA. Amplified TCR beta libraries were sequenced as 87-base-pair reads on the Illumina HiSeq System. Per the original workflow: A later analysis counted some 80 million unique TCR beta chains across the 650 to 700 repertoires, and around 12 million of these chains were shared by at least two donors. A nearest-neighbor algorithm error-corrected the raw reads and collapsed the reads into unique sequences, merging closely related sequences to remove PCR and sequencing errors. CDR3 sequences were aligned to IMGT reference sequences to assign V, D and J gene segments. For a sequence to be retained, a match of at least six nucleotides to both a V gene segment and a J gene segment was required. A rearrangement was called productive if the CDR3 had no stop codons and remained in frame with V and J, and every other rearrangement was called non-productive. Following IMGT convention, CDR3 was defined as the stretch from the second conserved V-encoded cysteine up to the conserved J-encoded phenylalanine. The earlier analysis of some 540 of the donors excluded any sequence lacking an unambiguous match to a single V gene segment. An earlier analysis of several hundred of the donors called V segments functional above 56.7% productive rearrangements and segregating when the between-donor standard deviation exceeded 5%. A statistical classification framework was developed to diagnose cytomegalovirus status using the catalog of TCR beta chain sequences. In a later analysis, V and J genes were assigned by comparing TCR nucleotide sequences against IMGT/GENE-DB human TR gene sequences. The TCRdist pipeline was used in a later analysis to assign CDR3 sequences and most-parsimonious VDJ recombination scenarios. A later analysis defined each TCR beta chain by its CDR3 amino acid sequence plus V-gene family, and excluded reads lacking a unique V-gene family. As a way to deal with suspected cross-contamination and a sequencing artifact, a later analysis dropped 450 to 600 nucleotide sequences that were highly shared and had low generation probability. For each public chain, a later analysis derived a clonal expansion index from normalized ranks of inferred template counts within each repertoire. A later analysis computed generation probabilities with a VDJ recombination model fitted to out-of-frame rearrangements, and checked the results against IGoR. In a later analysis, TCR-TCR, TCR-HLA and TCR-CMV co-occurrence was scored with hypergeometric tests, and a repertoire-size bias correction was applied to TCR pairs. A later analysis estimated false discovery rates by permuting HLA or CMV assignments 20 times. In a later analysis, co-occurring TCRs were grouped using DBSCAN, and TCRdist sequence similarity was added for clustering within HLA-allele-positive subsets. For co-occurrence clustering, repertoires with fewer than 30,000 or more than 120,000 public chains were excluded, along with five or six repertoires with anomalous nucleotide sharing. Sourced from immuneACCESS, this table was stored by TCRdb with only in-frame sequences that have V and J called. A share of the clones is absent; for the studies checked, an unresolved V gene accounts for under half, and the remainder has no known explanation. V, J and clone size were drawn from that table, and D and trimming were deduced from the DNA. Here the sample has 270,000 or so clones; about nine tenths occur a single time. Of the sample, 1.5% to 2% falls within the top ten clones.

The chain is assembled from TRBV5-1 and TRBJ2-5, with a tentative D gene TRBD2 over 5 matching bases. The receptor was isolated from a girl aged 2 to 10 in good health and CMV-seronegative. Sequencing was performed on PBMCs. The DNA sequence is given as TGCGCCAGCAAGAGGGAATTCCTTCGAGAGACCCAGTACTTC. Translated, it reads CASKREFLRETQYF.